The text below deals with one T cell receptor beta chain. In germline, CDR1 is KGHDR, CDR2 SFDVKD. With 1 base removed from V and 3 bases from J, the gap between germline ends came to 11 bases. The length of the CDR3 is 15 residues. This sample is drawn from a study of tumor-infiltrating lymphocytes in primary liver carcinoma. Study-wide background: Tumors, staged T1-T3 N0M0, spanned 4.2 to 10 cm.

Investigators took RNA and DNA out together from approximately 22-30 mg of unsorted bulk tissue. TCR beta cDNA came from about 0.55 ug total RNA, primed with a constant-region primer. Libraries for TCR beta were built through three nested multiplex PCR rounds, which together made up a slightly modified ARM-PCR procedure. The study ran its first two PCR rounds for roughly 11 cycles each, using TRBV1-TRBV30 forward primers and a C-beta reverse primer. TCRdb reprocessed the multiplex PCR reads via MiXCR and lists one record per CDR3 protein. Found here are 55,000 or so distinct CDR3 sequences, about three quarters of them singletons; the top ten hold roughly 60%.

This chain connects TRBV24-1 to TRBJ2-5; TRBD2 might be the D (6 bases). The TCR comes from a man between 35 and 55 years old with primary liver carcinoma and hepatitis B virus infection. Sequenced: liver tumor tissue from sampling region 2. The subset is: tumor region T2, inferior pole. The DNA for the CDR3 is TGTGCCACCAGTGATTTCGGGACTGGAAAAGAGACCCAGTACTTC. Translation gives CATSDFGTGKETQYF.